This is a list of T cell receptor beta chains from one sample in a study of Graves' ophthalmopathy and Graves' hyperthyroidism. TCRdb itself ran the multiplex PCR reads through MiXCR, one entry per CDR3 protein. The sample comprises 900,000 to 1,200,000 distinct CDR3 sequences, 36% of which are singletons, and around 10% rests with the top ten. Sequenced sample: peripheral blood or thyroid tissue (not recorded which). The receptors derive from an adult man with Graves' hyperthyroidism. CDR3s include the opening cysteine and the closing phenylalanine or tryptophan. The D gene is left open where the match is weak. The listing skips clone size in some rows; elsewhere it reads once, few, many or a size class.

D gene	clone size	V gene	J gene	CDR3 DNA	CDR3 protein
TRBD1	many	TRBV2	TRBJ1-3	TGTGCCAGCGCCCCGGACAGGCCGAGCTCTGGAAACACCATATATTTT	CASAPDRPSSGNTIYF
NA	few	TRBV14	TRBJ2-5	TGTGCCAGCAGCCAAGATCCTCCGGCTAGCTCGCACCCAGGGGAGACCCAGTACTTC	CASSQDPPASSHPGETQYF
NA	once	TRBV20-1	TRBJ2-5	TGCAGTGCTAGTTATAGGTGGGGGCAAGAGACCCAGTACTTC	CSASYRWGQETQYF
TRBD1	once	TRBV5-1	TRBJ1-2	TGCGCCAGCAGCGTTGGGACAGGGATCTATGGCTACACCTTC	CASSVGTGIYGYTF
NA	NA	TRBV7-9	TRBJ1-5	TGTGCCAGCAGCAGGGGACAGCATTTT	CASSRGQHF
TRBD1	NA	TRBV5-1	TRBJ1-1	TGCGCCAGCAGCTCTTCCGGGACAGGCTGGAACACTGAAGCTTTCTTT	CASSSSGTGWNTEAFF
TRBD2	many	TRBV10-3	TRBJ2-5	TGTGCCTTCCGGGGACTAGCGGGAGATGGGCAAGAGACCCAGTACTTC	CAFRGLAGDGQETQYF
TRBD2	NA	TRBV10-1	TRBJ2-2	TGCGCCAGCAGTGAGTCTATGGGACTAGCGGGAGGGGCGAACACCGGGGAGCTGTTTTTT	CASSESMGLAGGANTGELFF
NA	few	TRBV20-1	TRBJ1-1	TGCAGTGCTCGTAGCCCCGAGAAGGGGAACACTGAAGCTTTCTTT	CSARSPEKGNTEAFF
NA	NA	TRBV7-9	TRBJ1-1	TGTGCCAGCAGCGCCTCCGGACGGCACCCCGCCACTATCGCTGAAGCTTTCTTT	CASSASGRHPATIAEAFF
NA	many	TRBV7-9	TRBJ1-1	TGTGCCAGCAGCTTAGAGATCGTGAACACTGAAGCTTTCTTT	CASSLEIVNTEAFF
TRBD2	few	TRBV6-5	TRBJ2-7	TGTGCCAGCACCCTAACTAGCGGGAACCGCTACGAGCAGTACTTC	CASTLTSGNRYEQYF
NA	many	TRBV15	TRBJ2-2	TGTGCCACCAGCGGCGGCAGGGCCAACACCGGGGAGCTGTTTTTT	CATSGGRANTGELFF
NA	NA	TRBV20-1	TRBJ2-7	TGCAGTGCTAGAGATATAGCGGCAGGGGCATCCTACGAGCGGTACTTC	CSARDIAAGASYERYF
TRBD1	NA	TRBV7-9	TRBJ2-7	TGTGCCAGCAGCTCGACAGGGGACATTCTCTACGAGCAGTACTTC	CASSSTGDILYEQYF
NA	NA	TRBV29-1	TRBJ2-5	TGCAGCGTTGATGCACCCAGCGAAAAGACCCAGTACTTC	CSVDAPSEKTQYF
NA	NA	TRBV2	TRBJ1-2	TGTGCCAGCAGCGGCGACGGTCGATATGGCTACACCTTC	CASSGDGRYGYTF
NA	many	TRBV7-2	TRBJ2-2	TGTGCCAGCGGGACGGGAAACACCGGGGAGCTGTTTTTT	CASGTGNTGELFF
NA	many	TRBV27	TRBJ2-6	TGTGCCAGCAGCCTAAGGAGTCGCGGACAGGGGGCCAACGTCCTGACTTTC	CASSLRSRGQGANVLTF